One sample yielded the 22 T cell receptor beta chains listed below, sequenced in a study of CD8 T cells in Susac syndrome. The authors reverse transcribed roughly 0.5 to 1 ug RNA with random hexamers. TCRdb fed the immunoSEQ multiplex PCR reads into MiXCR, producing one record per CDR3 protein. The sample includes under 200,000 distinct CDR3 sequences, around 94% seen only once; the top ten take more than 0.12%. Input material: CD4+ T cells from PBMCs. These TCRs come from a human donor in good health.

The chain employs TRBV30 and TRBJ2-7, with D possibly TRBD2 on 6 matching bases. Germline V gene sequence: CDR1 GTSNPN, CDR2 SVGIG (reference sequence). This CDR3 has 13 amino acids. V gave up 3 bases and J gave up 5 bases, with 14 bases separating them. CDR3 loop: CAWRGLGGHEQYF. Written as DNA, the CDR3 is TGTGCCTGGAGAGGGTTGGGAGGACACGAGCAGTACTTC.

The count of this clonotype is one. The chain employs TRBV30 and TRBJ2-2; D is undetermined. Deletions cut 0 bases from V and 7 bases from J, with 6 bases between. The CDR3 is 12 amino acids. Germline-derived CDR1 and CDR2 are GTSNPN and SVGIG (reference sequence). The CDR3 DNA is TGTGCCTGGAGTGTAGTGGGCGGGGAGCTGTTTTTT. Translation gives CAWSVVGGELFF.

The rearrangement joins TRBV10-3 to TRBJ2-1, with TRBD2 identical over 13 bases. This CDR3 comprises 15 residues. Germline-derived CDR1 and CDR2 are ENHRY and SYGVKD. V shed 4 bases, J shed 7 bases, and the junction held 4 bases outside the gene matches. DNA for the CDR3: TGTGCCATCAGTGGGACTAGCGGGGGATTGAATGAGCAGTTCTTC. It is translated as CAISGTSGGLNEQFF.

The V gene is TRBV28, the J gene TRBJ2-1; D gene uncertain. The CDR3 length is 16 residues. CDR1 and CDR2 (germline): MDHEN, SYDVKM. Trimming shortened V by 2 bases and J by 0 bases, and 11 bases separated the two germline ends. The CDR3 loop reads CASSLPGWSSYNEQFF. The CDR3 DNA reads as TGTGCCAGCAGTTTACCCGGGTGGAGCTCCTACAATGAGCAGTTCTTC. Based on the CDR3 plus reference TRBV28 and TRBJ2-1, the full variable domain is DVKVTQSSRYLVKRTGEKVFLECVQDMDHENMFWYRQDPGLGLRLIYFSYDVKMKEKGDIPEGYSVSREKKERFSLILESASTNQTSMYLCASSLPGWSSYNEQFFGPGTRLTVL.

This chain uses TRBV10-3 with TRBJ2-3; 11 bases fit TRBD2. CDR3 length: 17 amino acids. The germline V gene encodes CDR1 ENHRY and CDR2 SYGVKD. Trimming removed 5 bases from V and 2 bases from J; junction bases left unmatched: 9. The CDR3 bases are TGTGCCATCAGTCCACTAGCGGGGGATAGGATCACAGATACGCAGTATTTT. As protein: CAISPLAGDRITDTQYF.

The genes are TRBV24-1 and TRBJ2-3, with 7 nucleotides matching TRBD2. The CDR3 spans 15 residues. The germline gives CDR1 KGHDR, CDR2 SFDVKD. Trimming cost V 4 bases and J 5 bases; bases outside gene matches: 8. CDR3 nucleotide sequence: TGTGCCACCAGTGACGCGACTAGCAGAATAGATACGCAGTATTTT. Translating it yields CATSDATSRIDTQYF.

This clonotype was observed once. This rearrangement joins TRBV15 to TRBJ2-2, with 8 bases aligning to TRBD1. The length of the CDR3 is 16 residues. After removal of 5 bases from V and 7 bases from J, the junction contained 12 bases not matched to a gene. Germline CDR1 and CDR2: LNHNV and YYDKDF (reference sequence). The CDR3 sequence: CATSGRVTGVGGELFF. The CDR3 DNA reads TGTGCCACCAGCGGCCGAGTGACAGGGGTCGGCGGGGAGCTGTTTTTT.

The chain is built from TRBV27 and TRBJ1-1; TRBD1 matches 9 bases. Losses at the gene ends were 6 bases for V and 2 bases for J; bases not matched to a gene: 7. CDR3 length: 15 amino acids. The germline V gene has CDR1 MNHEY and CDR2 SMNVEV (reference sequence). The CDR3 protein is CASSQGQGRNTEAFF. The CDR3 nucleotides are TGTGCCAGCAGCCAAGGACAGGGGCGTAACACTGAAGCTTTCTTT.

V usage is TRBV28 and J usage is TRBJ2-3, with TRBD2 as a possible D gene (7 bases). The length of the CDR3 is 15 residues. Looked up from germline, CDR1 is MDHEN and CDR2 is SYDVKM. Trimming shortened V by 6 bases and J by 3 bases, and 16 bases separated the two germline ends. The DNA of the CDR3 is TGTGCCAGCAGCCCCGGGGGGCGATTGACAGATACGCAGTATTTT. Amino acid sequence: CASSPGGRLTDTQYF.

V is TRBV7-9 and J is TRBJ2-1; TRBD1 matches 8 bases. V was clipped by 5 bases and J by 0 bases; unmatched bases: 6. Germline V lookup: CDR1 SEHNR, CDR2 FQNEAQ (reference sequence). This CDR3 has 16 residues. CDR3 nucleotides: TGTGCCAGCAGCCTACAGGGGGTGAGCTCCTACAATGAGCAGTTCTTC. It is translated as CASSLQGVSSYNEQFF.

V is TRBV4-2 and J is TRBJ2-1; no clear D gene. The V end lost 0 bases, the J end lost 0 bases, and 9 bases lay between the germline ends. Germline CDR1 and CDR2: LGHNA and YNFKEQ. The CDR3 is 16 amino acids. The CDR3 coding sequence is TGTGCCAGCAGCCAAGATCGATCGAGCTCCTACAATGAGCAGTTCTTC. It translates to CASSQDRSSSYNEQFF.

This chain links TRBV29-1 with TRBJ2-5; TRBD1 or TRBD2 may be the D gene (5 bases each). Germline CDR1 reads SQVTM; CDR2 reads ANQGSEA. Trimming removed 6 bases from V and 5 bases from J, with 13 bases in between. There are 12 residues in the CDR3. CDR3 protein: CSVAGTGETQYF. CDR3 nucleotides: TGCAGCGTGGCCGGGACGGGGGAGACCCAGTACTTC.

The chain carries TRBV28 and TRBJ2-7; no reliable D call. V lost 3 bases and J lost 5, with 5 bases in between. CDR1 MDHEN and CDR2 SYDVKM come from the germline V gene. The CDR3 runs to 11 residues. In DNA form, the CDR3 reads TGTGCCAGCAGTTTCTGGGACGAGCAGTACTTC. This encodes CASSFWDEQYF.

The chain is built from TRBV3-1 and TRBJ2-7; D gene ambiguous. Trimming cost V 1 base and J 1 base, with 14 bases left between them. CDR1 and CDR2 from the germline V gene are LGHDT and YNNKEL (reference sequence). The CDR3 loop spans 16 amino acids. The CDR3 reads CASSQGGSSSSYEQYF. Written as DNA, the CDR3 is TGTGCCAGCAGCCAAGGGGGAAGTTCCTCTTCCTACGAGCAGTACTTC.

This clonotype was seen a single time. The V and J genes are TRBV7-2 and TRBJ2-5; a weak D match, TRBD1 (8 bases). V was shortened by 5 bases and J by 7 bases, with 14 bases between the two germline ends. Germline V lookup: CDR1 SGHTA, CDR2 FQGNSA. This CDR3 region has 13 residues. The CDR3 is CASSPTGEGTQYF. Here the CDR3 DNA reads TGTGCCAGCAGCCCGACAGGGGAGGGGACCCAGTACTTC.

CDR3 sequence (DNA): TGTGCCACCAGCAGTCGACAGTATACGAACACCGGGGAGCTGTTTTTT. This sequence encodes CATSSRQYTNTGELFF. This chain joins TRBV15 and TRBJ2-2, with D perhaps matching TRBD1 (5 bases). The CDR3 sequence is 16 residues long. With 3 bases removed from V and 0 bases from J, the gap between germline ends came to 11 bases. Per the germline V gene, CDR1 is LNHNV and CDR2 is YYDKDF (reference sequence).

The chain links TRBV15 to TRBJ2-5, with D uncertain. In germline, CDR1 is LNHNV, CDR2 YYDKDF (reference sequence). Trimming took 4 bases from V and 4 from J, leaving 4 bases between them. The CDR3 spans 11 residues. The CDR3 coding sequence is TGTGCCACCAGCACGGGAGAGACCCAGTACTTC. This gives the protein CATSTGETQYF.

V and J are TRBV19 and TRBJ2-1, with 12 bases fitting TRBD2. The CDR3 totals 14 residues. CDR1 LNHDA and CDR2 SQIVND come from the germline V gene (reference sequence). Trimming took 6 bases from V and 5 from J; bases not matched to a gene: 2. DNA for the CDR3: TGTGCCAGTAGGAGACTAGCGGGGGACAATGAGCAGTTCTTC. Residues: CASRRLAGDNEQFF.

The chain has TRBV10-3 and TRBJ2-3, with D uncertain. Germline V gene sequence: CDR1 ENHRY, CDR2 SYGVKD. There are 12 residues in the CDR3. Trimming took off 8 bases at V and 4 bases at J, with 10 bases between the two ends. The CDR3 bases are TGTGCCATCGGGCAGGACGCAGATACGCAGTATTTT. Translation: CAIGQDADTQYF.

This clonotype was counted once. V and J are TRBV12-5 and TRBJ2-1; 9 bases are shared with TRBD2. Losses at the gene ends were 6 bases for V and 12 bases for J; bases not matched to a gene: 3. The CDR3 spans 11 residues. Germline V gives CDR1 LGHNT, CDR2 FRNRAP. CDR3 nucleotides: TGTGCTAGTGGCCTTAGCGGGGGGCAGTTCTTC. Amino acid sequence: CASGLSGGQFF.

This chain's CDR3 is CASSLMGGRSTDTQYF. The DNA of the CDR3 is TGTGCCAGCAGCTTAATGGGCGGGCGAAGCACAGATACGCAGTATTTT. V and J are TRBV7-9 and TRBJ2-3, with a tentative D call TRBD2 (5 bases). The germline V and J ends were trimmed by 2 bases and 0 bases, with 12 bases remaining between them. Germline V CDR1 and CDR2: SEHNR, FQNEAQ (reference sequence). The CDR3 extends over 16 amino acids.

The J gene is TRBJ2-1, the V gene TRBV18; TRBD2 is a possible D gene (6 bases). This CDR3 has 14 residues. V was trimmed by 3 bases and J by 6 bases, leaving 12 bases between them. Germline CDR1 reads KGHSH; CDR2 reads LQKENI. The CDR3 here is CASSPRAEGNEQFF. The DNA of the CDR3 is TGTGCCAGCTCACCCCGGGCGGAGGGCAATGAGCAGTTCTTC.